These T cell receptor beta chains were read from a single sample in a study of Ad26.COV2.S vaccination and SARS-CoV-2 variants. Assay used: immunoSEQ multiplex PCR; TCRdb lists only in-frame clones, some missing. The sample contains 330,000 or so clones, roughly 90% of which appear only once. This material consisted of peripheral blood, taken in a trial of Ad26.COV2.S vaccine versus placebo. All receptors derive from a person aged 18 to 59 who received the Ad26.COV2.S COVID-19 vaccine or a placebo. Both conserved end residues are part of each CDR3. The D gene is left open where the match is weak. Expanded clones are given a class, and other clones once, few, many or no size at all.

few	TRBV4-3	TRBJ2-7	TRBD2	CASSLQRGIYEQYF	TGCGCCAGCAGCCTGCAGCGGGGAATTTACGAGCAGTACTTC
once	TRBV6-1	TRBJ2-1	TRBD2	CASSDLLAGRNNEQFF	TGTGCCAGCAGTGATCTTCTAGCGGGGAGGAACAATGAGCAGTTCTTC
NA	TRBV18	TRBJ1-1	NA	CASSPSLTGTEAFF	TGTGCCAGCTCACCCTCGCTAACAGGGACTGAAGCTTTCTTT
NA	TRBV10-3	TRBJ1-5	NA	CATRQVDQPQHF	TGTGCCACCCGACAGGTTGATCAGCCCCAGCATTTT
once	TRBV19	TRBJ1-2	NA	CASSIVGAPAYGYTF	TGTGCCAGTAGTATAGTGGGGGCGCCGGCTTATGGCTACACCTTC
NA	TRBV19	TRBJ2-2	NA	CASGDAVGQNTGELFF	TGTGCCAGTGGGGATGCCGTGGGACAGAACACCGGGGAGCTGTTTTTT
NA	TRBV4-1	TRBJ2-5	NA	CASSQPGLETQYF	TGCGCCAGCAGCCAACCGGGGTTAGAGACCCAGTACTTC
NA	TRBV6-5	TRBJ2-7	TRBD1	CASSTPRTGMGEQYF	TGTGCCAGCAGTACCCCGCGGACAGGGATGGGCGAGCAGTACTTC
NA	TRBV4-1	TRBJ2-6	TRBD1	CASSQWTDRVLAGANVLTF	TGCGCCAGCAGCCAATGGACCGACAGGGTGCTCGCAGGGGCCAACGTCCTGACTTTC
NA	TRBV5-1	TRBJ1-1	NA	CASSPAGGTEAFF	TGCGCCAGCAGCCCGGCGGGAGGCACTGAAGCTTTCTTT
NA	TRBV28	TRBJ1-5	NA	CASSADSYNQPQHF	TGTGCCAGCAGTGCCGACAGCTACAATCAGCCCCAGCATTTT
few	TRBV27	TRBJ1-5	NA	CASSFSDSNQPQHF	TGTGCCAGCAGTTTTAGTGATAGCAATCAGCCCCAGCATTTT
few	TRBV6-2/TRBV6-3	TRBJ1-5	NA	CASTPLWLLSGNQPQHF	TGTGCCAGCACCCCTCTGTGGCTCCTCAGTGGCAATCAGCCCCAGCATTTT
NA	TRBV7-3	TRBJ1-4	NA	CASSSSSSTNEKLFF	TGTGCCAGCAGCTCCTCATCCTCAACTAATGAAAAACTGTTTTTT
once	TRBV5-6	TRBJ2-1	NA	CASSLRYNEQFF	TGTGCCAGCAGCTTACGTTACAATGAGCAGTTCTTC
NA	TRBV4-3	TRBJ1-2	TRBD1	CASSQEGQEGYGYTF	TGCGCCAGCAGCCAGGAAGGACAGGAGGGTTATGGCTACACCTTC
NA	TRBV27	TRBJ1-1	NA	CASSSRRNTEAFF	TGTGCCAGCTCCAGTCGAAGGAACACTGAAGCTTTCTTT
NA	TRBV5-3	TRBJ2-2	NA	CARSLAHARTGELFF	TGTGCCAGAAGCTTAGCCCACGCCAGAACCGGGGAGCTGTTTTTT
NA	TRBV5-1	TRBJ1-2	NA	CASSSGANYGYTF	TGCGCCAGCAGCTCCGGGGCTAACTATGGCTACACCTTC
NA	TRBV7-9	TRBJ2-1	NA	CASSRIRDGGFF	TGTGCCAGCAGCCGAATCCGGGACGGAGGGTTCTTC
NA	TRBV18	TRBJ2-4	NA	CASSPTGNKNIQYF	TGTGCCAGCTCACCCACCGGAAACAAAAACATTCAGTACTTC
NA	TRBV28	TRBJ1-5	NA	CASSLGGGGSNQPQHF	TGTGCCAGCAGTTTAGGGGGCGGGGGTAGCAATCAGCCCCAGCATTTT
NA	TRBV7-2	TRBJ2-5	NA	CASSPPLAGTQETQYF	TGTGCCAGCAGCCCGCCCCTCGCGGGAACACAAGAGACCCAGTACTTC
NA	TRBV5-6	TRBJ1-1	NA	CASSPAPATGFYTEAFF	TGTGCCAGCAGCCCCGCCCCGGCTACAGGATTTTACACTGAAGCTTTCTTT
NA	TRBV27	TRBJ1-1	TRBD1	CASSWEAGQDGYTEAFF	TGTGCCAGCAGTTGGGAAGCCGGACAGGACGGGTACACTGAAGCTTTCTTT
once	TRBV4-3	TRBJ2-7	TRBD2	CASSRSGGNSYEQYF	TGCGCCAGCAGTCGTAGCGGGGGCAACTCCTACGAGCAGTACTTC
NA	TRBV7-2	TRBJ1-5	NA	CASSLAGKAQPQHF	TGTGCCAGCAGCTTAGCAGGGAAAGCTCAGCCCCAGCATTTT
NA	TRBV14	TRBJ2-7	TRBD1	CASSPATGSSYEQYF	TGTGCCAGCAGCCCGGCGACAGGGTCCTCCTACGAGCAGTACTTC
NA	TRBV6-2/TRBV6-3	TRBJ1-5	NA	CASSYSHQPQHF	TGTGCCAGCAGTTACTCCCATCAGCCCCAGCATTTT
NA	TRBV7-2	TRBJ2-7	TRBD1	CASSLGGTGGAEQYF	TGTGCCAGCAGCTTAGGCGGGACAGGGGGCGCGGAGCAGTACTTC
NA	TRBV27	TRBJ2-1	TRBD2	CASSLLGLASPNEQFF	TGTGCCAGCAGTTTACTTGGACTAGCATCTCCCAATGAGCAGTTCTTC
NA	TRBV6-2/TRBV6-3	TRBJ2-1	TRBD2	CASSYPRLAGGPSEQFF	TGTGCCAGCAGTTACCCCCGACTAGCGGGGGGCCCCTCCGAGCAGTTCTTC
NA	TRBV6-1	TRBJ2-6	TRBD1	CASSELKGTGLFAGANVLTF	TGTGCCAGCAGTGAATTAAAAGGGACAGGGCTCTTTGCTGGGGCCAACGTCCTGACTTTC
once	TRBV27	TRBJ1-2	TRBD1	CASSFRPGTANYGYTF	TGTGCCAGCAGTTTTCGTCCCGGGACAGCCAACTATGGCTACACCTTC
NA	TRBV10-2	TRBJ2-5	TRBD2	CASSESPGLAKGPMTQYF	TGCGCCAGCAGTGAGTCGCCGGGACTAGCGAAGGGTCCGATGACCCAGTACTTC
few	TRBV7-9	TRBJ1-2	TRBD1	CASSLGQGASYGYTF	TGTGCCAGCAGCTTGGGACAGGGGGCAAGCTATGGCTACACCTTC
NA	TRBV7-2	TRBJ1-6	NA	CASSSLTPALTSYNSPLHF	TGTGCCAGCAGCTCGTTGACACCTGCCCTTACCAGTTATAATTCACCCCTCCACTTT
NA	TRBV5-1	TRBJ2-3	TRBD2	CASSLSSGGTDTQYF	TGCGCCAGCAGCTTGTCTAGCGGGGGAACAGATACGCAGTATTTT
NA	TRBV7-2	TRBJ2-3	NA	CASSQERGDSTDTQYF	TGTGCCAGCAGCCAAGAACGTGGGGACTCAACAGATACGCAGTATTTT
NA	TRBV5-5	TRBJ2-6	TRBD1	CASSRTMLTGVGANVLTF	TGTGCCAGCAGCCGCACCATGCTTACAGGGGTTGGGGCCAACGTCCTGACTTTC
NA	TRBV18	TRBJ1-1	NA	CASSLTAMNTEAFF	TGTGCCAGCTCACTTACAGCAATGAACACTGAAGCTTTCTTT
NA	TRBV2	TRBJ1-4	TRBD1	CASNTLPGQAKFRDEKLFF	TGTGCCAGCAATACCTTGCCGGGACAGGCTAAGTTTAGGGATGAAAAACTGTTTTTT
NA	TRBV20-1	TRBJ2-1	TRBD2	CSASYGGVSEQFF	TGCAGTGCTAGTTACGGGGGGGTATCTGAGCAGTTCTTC
NA	TRBV5-6	TRBJ2-1	NA	CASSLALNRGEQFF	TGTGCCAGCAGCTTGGCCTTGAACCGTGGTGAGCAGTTCTTC
NA	TRBV11-2	TRBJ2-7	TRBD1	CASSRGQGAYEQYF	TGTGCCAGCAGCCGAGGACAGGGGGCATACGAGCAGTACTTC
NA	TRBV5-1	TRBJ2-7	NA	CASSFGPDGEYFYEQYF	TGCGCCAGCAGCTTTGGCCCAGACGGAGAATACTTCTACGAGCAGTACTTC